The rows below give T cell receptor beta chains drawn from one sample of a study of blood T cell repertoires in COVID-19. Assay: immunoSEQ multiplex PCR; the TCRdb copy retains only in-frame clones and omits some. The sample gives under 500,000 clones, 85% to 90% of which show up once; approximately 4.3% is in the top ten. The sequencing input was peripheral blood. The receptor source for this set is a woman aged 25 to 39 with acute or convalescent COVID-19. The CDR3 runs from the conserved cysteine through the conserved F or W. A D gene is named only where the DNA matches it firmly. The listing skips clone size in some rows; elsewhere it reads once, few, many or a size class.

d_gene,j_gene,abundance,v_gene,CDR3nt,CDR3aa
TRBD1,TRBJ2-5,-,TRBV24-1,TGTGCCACCAGTGATTTAAGGACAGGGATAGAGACCCAGTACTTC,CATSDLRTGIETQYF
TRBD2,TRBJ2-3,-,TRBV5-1,TGCGCCAGCAGTTACGCTAGCGGGGGGGCAGATACGCAGTATTTT,CASSYASGGADTQYF
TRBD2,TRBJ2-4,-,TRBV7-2,TGTGCCAGCAGCTTCTCCCGGACTAGCGGTAACATTCAGTACTTC,CASSFSRTSGNIQYF
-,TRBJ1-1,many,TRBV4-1,TGCGCCAGCAGCCAAGGACATTGGGAGGTTAACACTGAAGCTTTCTTT,CASSQGHWEVNTEAFF
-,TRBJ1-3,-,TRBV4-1,TGCGCCAGCAGCCAAGAAAGAGGGTACGCCATATATTTT,CASSQERGYAIYF
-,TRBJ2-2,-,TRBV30,TGTGCCTGGAGTGGTACAGCCCTCGGCGGGGAGCTGTTTTTT,CAWSGTALGGELFF
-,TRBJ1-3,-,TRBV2,TGTGCCAGCAGTGGGGCAGGGGTTAGTCGAGCGAGAAACACCATATATTTT,CASSGAGVSRARNTIYF
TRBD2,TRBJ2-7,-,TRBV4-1,TGCGCCAGCAGCCCCACGGGGGGGGGAAGGTCCTACGAGCAGTACTTC,CASSPTGGGRSYEQYF
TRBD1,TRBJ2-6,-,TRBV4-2,TGTGCCAGCAGCCCGGAAGGACAGGGGCCTCTCTGGACTTTC,CASSPEGQGPLWTF
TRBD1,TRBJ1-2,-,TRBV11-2,TGTGCCAGCAGCTTAATGGTCTCTGGACAGGGGAATGGCTACACCTTC,CASSLMVSGQGNGYTF
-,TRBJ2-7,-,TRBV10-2,TGCGCCACTACTCTCACCGGGACCCCGGGGGTCAACGAGCAGTACTTC,CATTLTGTPGVNEQYF
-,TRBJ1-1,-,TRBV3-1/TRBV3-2,TGTGCCAGCAGCGCTTCTTGGGCAGGACTATACACTGAAGCTTTCTTT,CASSASWAGLYTEAFF
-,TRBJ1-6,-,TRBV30,TGTGCCTGCCGTTCGACTGAGAATTCACCCCTCCACTTT,CACRSTENSPLHF
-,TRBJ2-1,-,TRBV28,TGTGCCAGCAGCGGTCCTTTGGAGCAGTTCTTC,CASSGPLEQFF
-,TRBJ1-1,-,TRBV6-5,TGTGCCAGCAGTTACTCGCGGAACCTGAACACTGAAGCTTTCTTT,CASSYSRNLNTEAFF
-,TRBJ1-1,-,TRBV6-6,TGTGCCAGCAGTGACGCAGGGGTGCCCAACACTGAAGCTTTCTTT,CASSDAGVPNTEAFF
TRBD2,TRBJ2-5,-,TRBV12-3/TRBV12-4,TGTGCCAGCAGTAATAGCGGGCCCCTGTACTTC,CASSNSGPLYF
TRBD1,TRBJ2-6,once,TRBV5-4,TGTGCCAGCAGCCCGAGGACAGGGACAGAACTCCTCTCTGGGGCCAACGTCCTGACTTTC,CASSPRTGTELLSGANVLTF
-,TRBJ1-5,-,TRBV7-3,TGTGCCAGCAGCTTAACAGGGGGTAGCAATCAGCCCCAGCATTTT,CASSLTGGSNQPQHF
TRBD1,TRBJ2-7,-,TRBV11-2,TGTGCCAGCAGGTCCGGGACAGGGGGAAAGTACGAGCAGTACTTC,CASRSGTGGKYEQYF
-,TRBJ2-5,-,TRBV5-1,TGCGCCAGCGGGGGTAGCGGTGTCCAAGAGACCCAGTACTTC,CASGGSGVQETQYF
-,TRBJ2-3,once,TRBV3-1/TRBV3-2,TGTGCCAGCAGCCAAGATGGGACTAACAGGGCGGGAGATACGCAGTATTTT,CASSQDGTNRAGDTQYF
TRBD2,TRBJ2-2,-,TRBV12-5,TGTGCTAGTGGTTTGGATCTAGCGGGGCCCACCGGGGAGCTGTTTTTT,CASGLDLAGPTGELFF
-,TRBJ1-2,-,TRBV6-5,TGTGCCAGCAGTTACTCTTTCCAGGATGGCTACACCTTC,CASSYSFQDGYTF
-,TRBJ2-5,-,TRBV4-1,TGCGCCAGCAGCCAAGATTCTGTCAACGCGGGGCCACAAGAGACCCAGTACTTC,CASSQDSVNAGPQETQYF
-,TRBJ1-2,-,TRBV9,TGTGCCAGCAGCGTAGGAGGGATTCGCATCGCTAACTATGGCTACACCTTC,CASSVGGIRIANYGYTF
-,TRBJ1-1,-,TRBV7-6,TGTGCCGGCCACCCTGAAGCTTTCTTT,CAGHPEAFF
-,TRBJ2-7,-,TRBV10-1,TGCGCCAGCAGTGACAACTCCTACGAGCAGTACTTC,CASSDNSYEQYF
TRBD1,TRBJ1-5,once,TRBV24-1,TGTGCCACCAGTGATGGACAGGGCATAGGCAATCAGCCCCAGCATTTT,CATSDGQGIGNQPQHF
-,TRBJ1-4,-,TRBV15,TGTGCCGCCGAAACAGGGACGAATGAAAAACTGTTTTTT,CAAETGTNEKLFF
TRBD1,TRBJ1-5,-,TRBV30,TGTGCCTGGAGTAGGGGGACAGATAGCAATCAGCCCCAGCATTTT,CAWSRGTDSNQPQHF
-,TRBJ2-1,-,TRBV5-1,TGCGCCAGCAGCTTGGCCAAGTCCTGGACAGCAACCAATGAGCAGTTCTTC,CASSLAKSWTATNEQFF
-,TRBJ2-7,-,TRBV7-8,TGTGCCAGCAGCTCCTACCTCTACGAGCAGTACTTC,CASSSYLYEQYF
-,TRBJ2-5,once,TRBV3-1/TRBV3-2,TGTGCCAGCAGCCAAGCCCTGGAGACCCAGTACTTC,CASSQALETQYF
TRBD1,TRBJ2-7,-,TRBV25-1,TGTGCCAGCAGTGGGGGACAGTTCCCTACGAGGCAGTACTTC,CASSGGQFPTRQYF